The 24 T cell receptor beta chains below come from one sample, sequenced in a study of cytomegalovirus exposure and HLA in healthy donors. The PCR employed 60 Vbeta primers together with 13 Jbeta primers. Libraries were prepared by immunoSEQ multiplex PCR; TCRdb keeps only in-frame clonotypes and omits some of them. The table has around 190,000 clones, roughly 80% seen once. Specimen: PBMCs. The receptors originated from a woman between 45 and 65 years old in good health and CMV-seronegative.

The chain recombines TRBV28 with TRBJ2-3; 12 bases are a match to TRBD2. This CDR3 has 17 residues. CDR1 is MDHEN, CDR2 SYDVKM, per germline. V dropped 2 bases and J dropped 3; count of bases not matched to a gene: 6. This CDR3 reads CASSLEATSGRTDTQYF. DNA of the CDR3: TGTGCCAGCAGTTTAGAAGCGACTAGCGGGAGAACAGATACGCAGTATTTT.

CDR3 DNA sequence: TGTGCCAGCAGTTACTCGAGAGGGAATCAGCCCCAGCATTTT. Protein product: CASSYSRGNQPQHF. V usage is TRBV6-5 and J usage is TRBJ1-5; D gene uncertain. CDR1 is MNHEY, CDR2 SVGAGI, per germline. V was pared by 0 bases and J by 4 bases, with 7 bases between. CDR3 length equals 14 residues.

V usage is TRBV5-1 and J usage is TRBJ1-1, with D possibly matching TRBD1 (5 bases). Germline V CDR1 and CDR2: SGHRS, YFSETQ. The CDR3 sequence is 15 residues long. V lost 4 bases, J lost 5 bases, and 18 bases lay in between. The CDR3 DNA reads as TGCGCCAGCAGCCAACCAGGGTTTGGTGGTACTGAAGCTTTCTTT. It specifies CASSQPGFGGTEAFF.

The V gene is TRBV19, the J gene TRBJ1-5, with TRBD1 matching over 9 bases. The CDR3 extends over 14 amino acids. CDR1 LNHDA and CDR2 SQIVND come from the germline V gene (reference sequence). Germline trimming cut 9 bases from V and 2 bases from J; bases unmatched to any gene: 5. The CDR3: CARQGACGNQPQHF. The CDR3 DNA is TGTGCCAGACAGGGGGCGTGTGGCAATCAGCCCCAGCATTTT.

V usage is TRBV6-5 and J usage is TRBJ2-3, with D possibly being TRBD2 (5 bases). V lost 2 bases, J lost 2 bases, and 14 bases lay in between. This CDR3 has 16 residues. CDR1 MNHEY and CDR2 SVGAGI come from the germline V gene. The CDR3 spells CASSYPRVRDTDTQYF. DNA of the CDR3: TGTGCCAGCAGTTACCCGAGGGTACGGGACACAGATACGCAGTATTTT.

The gene calls are TRBV5-1 and TRBJ2-3; TRBD2 matches 9 bases. After removal of 3 bases from V and 1 base from J, the junction contained 12 bases not matched to a gene. This CDR3 comprises 18 residues. Germline CDR1 and CDR2: SGHRS and YFSETQ. In nucleotides, the CDR3 is TGCGCCAGCAGCTCAGCTCCGGGACTAGCCTTTGGCACAGATACGCAGTATTTT. Translation: CASSSAPGLAFGTDTQYF.

This chain uses TRBV27 with TRBJ1-4, with 10 bases lining up with TRBD1. The CDR3 contains 15 residues. Germline V gene lookup returns CDR1 MNHEY and CDR2 SMNVEV (reference sequence). The V and J ends lost 3 bases and 7 bases, in that order; junction bases with no gene match: 5. The CDR3 bases are TGTGCCAGCAGTTTGACAGGGGGCGCGGGTGAAAAACTGTTTTTT. Amino acids: CASSLTGGAGEKLFF.

J is TRBJ1-2 and V is TRBV6-5; 10 positions agree with TRBD1. Trimming cost V 5 bases and J 8 bases; bases outside gene matches: 5. Looked up from germline, CDR1 is MNHEY and CDR2 is SVGAGI. This CDR3 is 13 amino acids long. The CDR3 DNA follows: TGTGCCAGCAGTCCAAGACAGGGGGCGGGCTACACCTTC. Translation: CASSPRQGAGYTF.

This clone was detected once. The rearrangement links TRBV28 to TRBJ2-1, with 11 bases matching TRBD2. The ends lost 4 bases at V and 9 bases at J; junction bases unmatched: 2. Germline V gene lookup returns CDR1 MDHEN and CDR2 SYDVKM. The CDR3 loop spans 13 amino acids. The CDR3 here is CASSWLAGGEQFF. The CDR3 DNA reads TGTGCCAGCAGTTGGCTAGCGGGAGGTGAGCAGTTCTTC.

This clone was seen only once. This chain uses TRBV7-2 with TRBJ1-6, with D hard to call. This CDR3 contains 16 residues. CDR1 is SGHTA and CDR2 is FQGNSA in the germline V gene. The V end lost 6 bases, the J end lost 9 bases, and 21 bases lay between the germline ends. The CDR3 protein is CASRIGSSHSGSPLHF. The CDR3 bases are TGTGCCAGCAGGATTGGAAGCAGCCATTCGGGTTCACCCCTCCACTTT.

This chain connects TRBV18 to TRBJ1-1; tentatively, D is TRBD1 (5 bases). Trimming removed 7 bases at V and 1 base at J, with 13 bases between. The CDR3 is 14 residues long. Germline V lookup: CDR1 KGHSH, CDR2 LQKENI. The CDR3 here is CASLIDRKNTEAFF. The CDR3 DNA reads as TGTGCCAGCTTGATAGACAGAAAGAACACTGAAGCTTTCTTT.

CDR3 nucleotide sequence: TGTGCCACAACATTAGCGGGGAAAGGCGATGAGCAGTTCTTC. Translation gives CATTLAGKGDEQFF. The chain joins TRBV10-3 to TRBJ2-1; 8 nucleotides agree with TRBD2. This CDR3 is 14 amino acids long. CDR1 is ENHRY, CDR2 SYGVKD, per germline. Losses at the gene ends were 10 bases for V and 8 bases for J; bases not matched to a gene: 13.

The chain employs TRBV5-4 and TRBJ1-5; weak D call: TRBD1 (6 bases). The length of the CDR3 is 17 residues. Trimming left V 3 bases short and J 0 bases short, with 16 bases between. Germline CDR1 and CDR2: SGHNT and YYREEE (reference sequence). The CDR3 nucleotides read TGTGCCAGCAGCTCCGGGACAAGAATTTATAGCAATCAGCCCCAGCATTTT. It codes for CASSSGTRIYSNQPQHF.

The V and J genes are TRBV7-9 and TRBJ2-1, with D perhaps TRBD2 (6 bases). The germline V gene encodes CDR1 SEHNR and CDR2 FQNEAQ (reference sequence). The CDR3 contains 15 residues. The ends were cut back, 1 base at V and 4 bases at J, with 11 bases in the middle. The CDR3 here is CASSLGGTRYNEQFF. CDR3 nucleotide sequence: TGTGCCAGCAGCTTAGGGGGGACTCGTTACAATGAGCAGTTCTTC.

V gene TRBV7-2 combines with J gene TRBJ2-3; D perhaps matches TRBD2 (6 bases). Germline lookup yields CDR1 SGHTA and CDR2 FQGNSA. This CDR3 is built from 15 residues. V gave up 7 bases and J gave up 2 bases, with 16 bases separating them. The CDR3 loop reads CASTIAGRDTDTQYF. The CDR3 nucleotides read TGTGCCAGCACCATTGCCGGGCGGGACACAGATACGCAGTATTTT.

This clone has a single count. V usage is TRBV6-4 and J usage is TRBJ1-5; 7 bases are a match to TRBD1. V lost 5 bases and J lost 2; bases outside the gene matches: 3. Germline V CDR1 and CDR2: MRHNA, SNTAGT. This CDR3 comprises 14 residues. CDR3 protein: CASSSGQGNQPQHF. CDR3 nucleotides: TGTGCCAGCAGTTCCGGACAGGGCAATCAGCCCCAGCATTTT.

The genes are TRBV5-6 and TRBJ2-5; D gene uncertain. The J call may be incorrect, as the DNA end agrees better with TRBJ2-7. Germline V lookup: CDR1 SGHDT, CDR2 YYEEEE. This CDR3 spans 12 amino acids. The CDR3, as DNA: TGTGCCAGCAGCTTGGGCGGCTACGAGCAGTACTTC. Protein product: CASSLGGYEQYF.

This chain connects TRBV5-4 to TRBJ1-2; TRBD1 matches at 7 bases. The CDR3 runs to 14 residues. Germline assignment: CDR1 SGHNT and CDR2 YYREEE (reference sequence). V lost 6 bases, J lost 8 bases, and 13 bases stayed unmatched. CDR3 nucleotide sequence: TGTGCCAGCACATATAAAGAGGGGGCTAGGGGCTACACCTTC. The encoded protein is CASTYKEGARGYTF.

This CDR3 is CASSQDSPYGYTF. The CDR3 coding sequence is TGTGCCAGCAGCCAAGATAGCCCCTATGGCTACACCTTC. The V call is TRBV14, the J call TRBJ1-2; D gene ambiguous. CDR1 is SGHDN, CDR2 FVKESK, per germline. The germline V and J ends were trimmed by 0 bases and 4 bases, with 6 bases remaining between them. The CDR3 is 13 residues long.

This sequence joins TRBV6-6 and TRBJ2-5; D is perhaps TRBD2 (5 bases). The CDR3 is 16 amino acids. V was cut by 6 bases and J by 5 bases, with 22 bases left in between. From germline, CDR1 is MNHNY and CDR2 SVGAGI (reference sequence). In nucleotides, the CDR3 is TGTGCCAGCAGAGCCCCGGGAACCGGAACGAGTGAGACCCAGTACTTC. Amino acid sequence: CASRAPGTGTSETQYF.

The chain has TRBV7-2 and TRBJ1-1, with D unclear. The CDR3 consists of 16 residues. The germline gives CDR1 SGHTA, CDR2 FQGNSA. V was cut by 2 bases and J by 5 bases, with 18 bases left in between. CDR3 loop: CASSLRGPGSSTEAFF. DNA for the CDR3: TGTGCCAGCAGCTTACGGGGTCCGGGGTCGTCGACTGAAGCTTTCTTT.

The table lists this clone with a count of one. V is TRBV18 and J is TRBJ1-5; the D gene is possibly TRBD1 (5 bases). CDR3 length: 15 amino acids. The V end lost 3 bases, the J end lost 1 base, and 10 bases lay between the germline ends. Germline V gives CDR1 KGHSH, CDR2 LQKENI. The CDR3 sequence is CASSPQGASNQPQHF. The CDR3, as DNA: TGTGCCAGCTCACCGCAGGGCGCGAGCAATCAGCCCCAGCATTTT.

V and J are TRBV29-1 and TRBJ2-3, with 8 bases fitting TRBD2. This CDR3 has 17 amino acids. In germline, CDR1 is SQVTM, CDR2 ANQGSEA. V trimming: 5 bases; J trimming: 0 bases; junction bases outside the gene matches: 13. The CDR3 is CSVFGLEASGSTDTQYF. The CDR3 nucleotides are TGCAGCGTTTTCGGTCTAGAGGCTAGCGGGAGCACAGATACGCAGTATTTT.

This chain joins TRBV7-2 and TRBJ1-2; 9 bases are shared with TRBD1. The CDR3 has 16 residues. Germline CDR1 is SGHTA and CDR2 is FQGNSA. The trim removed 5 bases at V and 8 bases at J, leaving 15 bases unmatched. CDR3 loop: CASSPRAPGQGLGYTF. The CDR3 DNA is TGTGCCAGCAGCCCTAGGGCCCCGGGACAGGGCCTCGGCTACACCTTC. Complete variable domain (other parts from reference TRBV7-2 and TRBJ1-2): GAGVSQSPSNKVTEKGKDVELRCDPISGHTALYWYRQSLGQGLEFLIYFQGNSAPDKSGLPSDRFSAERTGGSVSTLTIQRTQQEDSAVYLCASSPRAPGQGLGYTFGSGTRLTVV.